Included here is one T cell receptor (beta chain) sequence, with context. This receptor's antigen is unknown. The input lacks base qualities; no much larger clone sits a single base away. The CDR3 goes from the cysteine to the phenylalanine over 15 residues. This entry keeps only the CDR3 DNA: 45 bases, framed from base 1. Taken from the germline V gene, the CDR1 and CDR2 loops are SGHAT and FQNNGV. The sample belongs to a study of esophageal squamous cell carcinoma under preoperative chemotherapy (dated by TCRdb to the late 2010s). Context from the whole study: Both tumor-infiltrating lymphocytes and peripheral blood T cells had their TCR repertoires profiled in the study. The study examined the effect of paclitaxel-nedaplatin chemotherapy on T-cell receptor repertoires in patients with esophageal squamous cell carcinoma. About five patients with primary esophageal squamous cell carcinoma were included in the cohort. Repertoires from samples obtained before paclitaxel-nedaplatin therapy were compared with repertoires from samples obtained after paclitaxel-nedaplatin therapy. What the work shows at the level of the full study, not this receptor alone: The analysis included only 5 or 6 patients with esophageal squamous cell carcinoma, making the cohort small. Tumor-infiltrating lymphocytes after treatment appeared to come partly from peripheral T cells migrating into the tumor, rather than solely from local clonal changes. A significant increase in TCR diversity was observed in peripheral T cells after chemotherapy, whereas no such increase was observed in tumor-infiltrating lymphocytes. Clonotype frequencies shifted immediately and substantially under paclitaxel-nedaplatin therapy, and abundant clones were more likely to contract than to amplify.

Read against the paper, the sample's time point label means: after preoperative PTX-NDP chemotherapy. Before surgery, patients were given paclitaxel-nedaplatin as preoperative chemotherapy. The protocol used for the library was PCR. The reads were generated on a HiSeq X Ten. High-throughput sequencing was used to characterize TCR repertoires. TCRdb reprocessing: public reads trimmed at Q25 with fastp, clones called with MiXCR, in-frame beta chains kept. Here each entry gathers all rows of one CDR3 protein and keeps the most common genes and DNA. The sample has 34,000 or so distinct CDR3 sequences on record, around 50% of them singletons. 20% to 25% of the sample is in the top ten clones.

This specimen was collected from a patient given preoperative chemotherapy. The V gene is TRBV11-2 and the J gene is TRBJ2-3; the D gene cannot be resolved beyond TRBD1 or TRBD2, each matching 6 bases. The tail of the sequence fits TRBJ2-7 better, so the J call may be wrong. This TCR was sampled from a human donor with esophageal squamous cell carcinoma. The donor label of this sample is uncertain. The CDR3 reads as follows: CARGIGGGDKDTQYF. The nucleotides read TGTGCCAGGGGCATCGGGGGCGGTGACAAAGATACGCAGTACTTC.